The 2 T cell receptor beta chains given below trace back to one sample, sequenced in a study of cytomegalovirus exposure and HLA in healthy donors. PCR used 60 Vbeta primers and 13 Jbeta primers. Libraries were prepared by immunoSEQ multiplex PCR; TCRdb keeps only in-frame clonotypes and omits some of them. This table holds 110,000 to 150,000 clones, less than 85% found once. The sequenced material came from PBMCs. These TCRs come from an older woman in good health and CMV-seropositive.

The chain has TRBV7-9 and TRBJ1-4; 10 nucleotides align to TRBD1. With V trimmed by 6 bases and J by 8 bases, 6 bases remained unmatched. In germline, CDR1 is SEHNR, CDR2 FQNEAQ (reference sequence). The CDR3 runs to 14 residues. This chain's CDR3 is CASRFGTGEEKLFF. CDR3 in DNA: TGTGCCAGCAGGTTCGGGACAGGGGAGGAAAAACTGTTTTTT.

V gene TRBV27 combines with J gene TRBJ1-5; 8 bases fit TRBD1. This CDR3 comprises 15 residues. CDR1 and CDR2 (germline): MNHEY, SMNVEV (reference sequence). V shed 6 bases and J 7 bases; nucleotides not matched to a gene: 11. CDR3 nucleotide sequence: TGTGCCAGCAGCCCCGACAGGGGAAGTCGACAGCCCCAGCATTTT. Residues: CASSPDRGSRQPQHF.